What follows are 15 T cell receptor beta chains derived from one specimen sequenced in a study of molecular identifiers for immune sequencing clone quantification. Each CDR3 protein gets one entry after TCRdb re-called the PCR reads with MiXCR. The repertoire holds 85,000 to 90,000 distinct CDR3 sequences, roughly 20% seen once, with 0.85% in the top ten. Sequencing input: naive CD8+ T cells from blood, with Jurkat cell RNA spiked in. Regarding subset: FACS-sorted CD8+CD4-CCR7+CD45RA+ naive T cells. The origin of the receptors is a human donor in good health. Some libraries in this study had Jurkat cell RNA spiked in.

This clonotype was seen at least ten times. This rearrangement joins TRBV28 to TRBJ2-6; possible D gene TRBD1, 5 bases. V was shortened by 2 bases and J by 3 bases, with 11 bases between the two germline ends. Germline-derived CDR1 and CDR2 are MDHEN and SYDVKM. The CDR3 contains 16 residues. The CDR3 coding sequence is TGTGCCAGCAGTTTACTGCTAGGGGTTGGGGCCAACGTCCTGACTTTC. Amino acids: CASSLLLGVGANVLTF.

This clonotype was seen repeatedly, ten times or more. The chain employs TRBV20-1 and TRBJ2-7; D is perhaps TRBD1 (5 bases). CDR1 and CDR2 (germline): DFQATT, SNEGSKA (reference sequence). CDR3 length equals 13 residues. V dropped 1 base and J dropped 4 bases, with 11 bases sitting between them. Here the CDR3 DNA reads TGCAGTGCTAGAGGTCAGGGAAGTTACGAGCAGTACTTC. It is translated as CSARGQGSYEQYF.

This clonotype was picked up many times. The chain employs TRBV7-9 and TRBJ1-5, with TRBD1 as a possible D gene (5 bases). Germline CDR1 reads SEHNR; CDR2 reads FQNEAQ (reference sequence). The CDR3 contains 12 residues. The V gene lost 3 bases and the J gene lost 10 bases, with 10 bases spanning the gap. CDR3: CASSLGGQPQHF. CDR3 in DNA: TGTGCCAGCAGCTTGGGGGGTCAACCCCAGCATTTT.

This clonotype was detected many times. The rearrangement joins TRBV21-1 to TRBJ2-1. TRBV21-1 is a documented pseudogene. This CDR3 region has 16 residues. CDR3 sequence (DNA): TGTGCCAGCATCAATATAACAGGGCGCCCCTACAATGAGCAGTTCTTC. This sequence encodes CASINITGRPYNEQFF.

This clonotype was recorded at least ten times. The chain couples TRBV5-1 to TRBJ1-1; 8 bases line up with TRBD1. Losses at the gene ends were 3 bases for V and 5 bases for J; bases not matched to a gene: 6. Germline CDR1 and CDR2: SGHRS and YFSETQ. The length of the CDR3 is 14 residues. The CDR3 sequence is CASSSGTGLTEAFF. As DNA, the CDR3 is TGCGCCAGCAGCTCTGGGACAGGATTGACTGAAGCTTTCTTT.

Concerning this clonotype itself: Just one base apart from a much larger clone, this may be a read error. The chain uses TRBV29-1 and TRBJ1-1, with a possible D match to TRBD1 (6 bases). Between the trimmed V and J ends, which lost 4 bases and 4 bases, there was a span of 19 bases. The germline V gene has CDR1 SQVTM and CDR2 ANQGSEA. This CDR3 spans 15 amino acids. This CDR3 is CSVGGRPNQSTEAFF. DNA for the CDR3: TGCAGCGTTGGGGGGCGACCGAACCAAAGCACTGAAGCTTTCTTT.

The table lists this clonotype with many counts. The rearrangement links TRBV12-3 or TRBV12-4 to TRBJ1-4, with no clear D. The CDR3 is 10 residues long. Trimming took 5 bases from V and 8 from J, leaving 3 bases between them. Here the CDR3 DNA reads TGTGCCAGCAGTGGCGAAAAACTGTTTTTT. This codes for CASSGEKLFF.

This clonotype was observed many times. The gene calls are TRBV27 and TRBJ2-7; 8 bases map to TRBD1. Trimming removed 5 bases from V and 7 bases from J; junction bases left unmatched: 7. CDR3 length: 13 amino acids. Germline CDR1 reads MNHEY; CDR2 reads SMNVEV (reference sequence). Written as DNA, the CDR3 is TGTGCCAGCAGTGGACGGACAGGGCATGAGCAGTACTTC. It specifies CASSGRTGHEQYF.

This clonotype was observed many times. The CDR3 region is CASSPPAQFEAFF. The DNA for the CDR3 is TGTGCCAGCAGCCCCCCCGCACAATTTGAAGCTTTCTTT. The rearrangement links TRBV7-9 to TRBJ1-1, with D hard to call. Trimming left V 5 bases short and J 7 bases short, with 14 bases between. CDR1 and CDR2 (germline): SEHNR, FQNEAQ (reference sequence). The CDR3 is made up of 13 amino acids.

Turning to this clonotype: A read error may explain this, as a much larger clone is one base away. The chain has TRBV27 and TRBJ1-1, with D unclear. Germline V gives CDR1 MNHEY, CDR2 SMNVEV (reference sequence). This CDR3 region has 14 residues. The DNA of the CDR3 is TGTGCCAGCAGTTTACTCGCGGGGTACACCGAAGCTTGCTTT. It codes for CASSLLAGYTEACF.

At least ten counts were recorded for this clonotype. J is TRBJ2-5 and V is TRBV24-1; 14 nucleotides line up with TRBD2. Germline CDR1 reads KGHDR; CDR2 reads SFDVKD. The CDR3 spans 16 residues. The ends lost 3 bases at V and 3 bases at J; junction bases unmatched: 2. DNA of the CDR3: TGTGCCACCAGTGATCCGGGACTAGCGGGAGAAGAGACCCAGTACTTC. Amino acids: CATSDPGLAGEETQYF.

This clonotype showed up many times. This chain links TRBV29-1 with TRBJ2-7; D is perhaps TRBD1 or TRBD2 (5 bases each). Germline-derived CDR1 and CDR2 are SQVTM and ANQGSEA. This CDR3 spans 13 amino acids. Trimming took off 3 bases at V and 0 bases at J, with 9 bases between the two ends. CDR3 protein: CSVDEGHSYEQYF. For the CDR3, the DNA is TGCAGCGTTGATGAGGGGCACTCCTACGAGCAGTACTTC.

This clonotype showed up many times. The rearrangement joins TRBV5-5 to TRBJ1-1; D gene unclear. The germline V and J ends were trimmed by 3 bases and 6 bases, with 6 bases remaining between them. Looked up from germline, CDR1 is SGHKS and CDR2 is YYEKEE (reference sequence). This CDR3 has 11 amino acids. The CDR3 loop is CASSSVPEAFF. For the CDR3, the DNA is TGTGCCAGCAGCTCGGTGCCTGAAGCTTTCTTT.

Concerning this clonotype: A clone one base away is much larger, so this may be a read error. The chain combines TRBV27 with TRBJ1-1, with D possibly being TRBD1 (5 bases). This CDR3 spans 15 amino acids. Trimming shortened V by 4 bases and J by 1 base, and 13 bases separated the two germline ends. Germline CDR1 MNHEY, CDR2 SMNVEV (reference sequence). This chain's CDR3 is CASSSITGSNTEAFF. For the CDR3, the DNA is TGTGCCAGCAGTTCCATTACAGGTTCGAACACTGAAGCTTTCTTT.

This clonotype was counted many times. V gene TRBV19 combines with J gene TRBJ2-7, with D possibly matching TRBD2 (5 bases). V was trimmed by 3 bases and J by 0 bases, leaving 12 bases between them. CDR3 length: 15 amino acids. Germline lookup yields CDR1 LNHDA and CDR2 SQIVND (reference sequence). CDR3 protein: CASSMGSLPSYEQYF. In DNA, the CDR3 is TGTGCCAGTAGTATGGGGAGTTTACCCTCCTACGAGCAGTACTTC. Together with reference TRBV19 and TRBJ2-7, the CDR3 gives the full variable domain: DGGITQSPKYLFRKEGQNVTLSCEQNLNHDAMYWYRQDPGQGLRLIYYSQIVNDFQKGDIAEGYSVSREKKESFPLTVTSAQKNPTAFYLCASSMGSLPSYEQYFGPGTRLTVT.